Below are 25 T cell receptor beta chains sequenced from a single sample in a study of response to subunit inactivated influenza vaccine. MiXCR, applied by TCRdb to the RT-PCR reads, yields one record per CDR3 protein. This table holds about 520,000 distinct CDR3 sequences, less than 7.5% found once. Sample: PBMCs from blood, taken less than 25 months after vaccination. These TCRs come from a man aged 45 to 70 who received an inactivated influenza vaccine.

The chain joins TRBV6-2 or TRBV6-3 to TRBJ2-1, with TRBD2 matching over 11 bases. The J segment lost 7 bases and the V segment lost 2 bases, leaving 13 bases of the junction unmatched. In germline, CDR1 is MNHEY, CDR2 SVGEGT. The CDR3 is 18 amino acids. The chain's CDR3 is CASSYTTSGTLVRNEQFF. CDR3 DNA sequence: TGTGCCAGCAGTTACACGACTAGCGGGACCCTAGTTCGGAATGAGCAGTTCTTC.

This clonotype was detected only a few times. V and J are TRBV15 and TRBJ1-5; D not certain. The germline V gene encodes CDR1 LNHNV and CDR2 YYDKDF (reference sequence). The CDR3 totals 15 residues. The V end lost 0 bases, the J end lost 4 bases, and 10 bases lay between the germline ends. For the CDR3, the DNA is TGTGCCACCAGCAGAGATCGGGCAGGTAATCAGCCCCAGCATTTT. This sequence encodes CATSRDRAGNQPQHF.

This clonotype was detected only a few times. This chain connects TRBV6-2 or TRBV6-3 to TRBJ2-4, with TRBD1 identical over 8 bases. Per germline, CDR1 MNHEY and CDR2 SVGEGT. Trimming took 4 bases from V and 2 from J; bases not matched to a gene: 4. The CDR3 is made up of 15 amino acids. DNA for the CDR3: TGTGCCAGCAGTTCAAACAGGGGGACCAAAAACATTCAGTACTTC. Translating it yields CASSSNRGTKNIQYF.

The chain employs TRBV2 and TRBJ2-7; maybe TRBD2 (6 bases). The CDR3 totals 13 residues. Trimming removed 7 bases from V and 5 bases from J, with 15 bases in between. CDR1 is SNHLY and CDR2 is FYNNEI in the germline V gene. For the CDR3, the DNA is TGTGCCAGCACCCGGCAGGGAGGACACGAGCAGTACTTC. Protein product: CASTRQGGHEQYF.

V and J are TRBV11-1 and TRBJ2-7; 8 bases map to TRBD1. V lost 0 bases and J lost 3; bases outside the gene matches: 13. Per the germline V gene, CDR1 is SGHAT and CDR2 is FQDESV (reference sequence). The CDR3 is 18 amino acids. The CDR3 sequence: CASSLAWTGRTTFYEQYF. The CDR3 coding sequence is TGTGCCAGCAGCTTAGCCTGGACAGGGAGGACGACTTTCTACGAGCAGTACTTC.

This clonotype appeared many times. This chain connects TRBV27 to TRBJ2-1, with D possibly being TRBD2 (6 bases). The V gene's germline CDR1 is MNHEY and CDR2 SMNVEV (reference sequence). Trimming pared 3 bases from V and 12 bases from J, leaving 15 bases between. The CDR3 is 13 amino acids. CDR3 sequence reads: CASSFGGTMRQFF. CDR3 nucleotides: TGTGCCAGCAGTTTTGGGGGGACCATGAGGCAGTTCTTC.

This clonotype was detected many times. The genes are TRBV7-2 and TRBJ2-3, with TRBD2 identical over 10 bases. This CDR3 region has 16 residues. Per germline, CDR1 SGHTA and CDR2 FQGNSA. Unmatched junction bases numbered 2, after V lost 2 bases and J lost 0 bases. CDR3 sequence (DNA): TGTGCCAGCAGCTTATCACTAGCGGGGAGCACAGATACGCAGTATTTT. Amino acid sequence: CASSLSLAGSTDTQYF.

The chain has TRBV20-1 and TRBJ2-7, with 8 bases that match TRBD2. Germline V gives CDR1 DFQATT, CDR2 SNEGSKA (reference sequence). The CDR3 extends over 14 amino acids. V lost 4 bases and J lost 1; bases outside the gene matches: 6. CDR3 protein: CSATFRLASYEQYF. The CDR3 nucleotides are TGCAGTGCTACCTTCAGACTAGCGTCCTACGAGCAGTACTTC.

This clonotype appeared a few times. V and J are TRBV11-1 and TRBJ1-5; 10 positions agree with TRBD1. Germline lookup yields CDR1 SGHAT and CDR2 FQDESV (reference sequence). CDR3 length: 19 residues. Trimming removed 5 bases from V and 2 bases from J; junction bases left unmatched: 15. CDR3 in amino acids: CASSNGTGVAEGRNQPQHF. The CDR3 DNA follows: TGTGCCAGCAGCAACGGGACAGGGGTCGCAGAGGGGCGCAATCAGCCCCAGCATTTT.

The chain joins TRBV10-3 to TRBJ2-2, with D unresolved. Deletions cut 11 bases from V and 3 bases from J, with 10 bases between. CDR1 is ENHRY, CDR2 SYGVKD, per germline. The CDR3 extends over 12 amino acids. CDR3 nucleotides: TGTGCCGCCCGGGTTCACACCGGGGAGCTGTTTTTT. Its protein is CAARVHTGELFF.

This clonotype appeared many times. The chain is built from TRBV20-1 and TRBJ2-7; D unclear. Germline V gene lookup returns CDR1 DFQATT and CDR2 SNEGSKA (reference sequence). With 4 bases removed from V and 0 bases from J, the gap between germline ends came to 19 bases. The CDR3 consists of 16 residues. CDR3 DNA: TGCAGTGCTAAGATCCTCCGAGGAATGAGCTCCTACGAGCAGTACTTC. It encodes CSAKILRGMSSYEQYF.

This chain joins TRBV12-3 or TRBV12-4 and TRBJ2-2; no definite D call. Trimming pared 8 bases from V and 5 bases from J, leaving 12 bases between. The CDR3 runs 13 residues. The CDR3 nucleotides are TGTGCCAGCCGAACAGTGGGGACCGGGGAGCTGTTTTTT. This sequence encodes CASRTVGTGELFF.

This clonotype was observed a few times. This chain uses TRBV20-1 with TRBJ2-7; D perhaps matches TRBD2 (7 bases). The germline V and J ends were trimmed by 6 bases and 5 bases, with 20 bases remaining between them. Germline V gives CDR1 DFQATT, CDR2 SNEGSKA (reference sequence). The CDR3 loop spans 14 amino acids. CDR3 coding DNA: TGCAGTGCAGGGGGGGGACTAACCCGCCACGAGCAGTACTTC. Translation gives CSAGGGLTRHEQYF.

This chain links TRBV20-1 with TRBJ2-7, with 7 positions matching TRBD2. This CDR3 has 11 amino acids. The V gene end was trimmed by 6 bases and the J gene end by 4 bases; junction bases not matched to a gene: 3. Germline CDR1 DFQATT, CDR2 SNEGSKA (reference sequence). The CDR3 loop is CSAEGLYEQYF. The CDR3 region has the DNA TGCAGTGCCGAGGGACTATACGAGCAGTACTTC.

This clonotype was detected a few times. The chain has TRBV6-5 and TRBJ1-2; possibly TRBD1 for D (5 bases). This CDR3 spans 14 amino acids. Germline CDR1 reads MNHEY; CDR2 reads SVGAGI. The V end lost 4 bases, the J end lost 5 bases, and 14 bases lay between the germline ends. Here the CDR3 DNA reads TGTGCCAGCAGTTCGGTCCGACAGTCATATGGCTACACCTTC. Amino acid sequence: CASSSVRQSYGYTF.

This clonotype was recorded many times. This chain joins TRBV20-1 and TRBJ2-1; no definite D call. V was pared by 0 bases and J by 4 bases, with 13 bases between. This CDR3 is built from 15 residues. CDR1 is DFQATT, CDR2 SNEGSKA, per germline (reference sequence). The CDR3 is CSARDGHRLYNEQFF. The CDR3 DNA is TGCAGTGCTAGAGATGGGCACCGACTTTACAATGAGCAGTTCTTC.

V and J are TRBV6-2 or TRBV6-3 and TRBJ2-2, with 14 nucleotides matching TRBD2. V lost 6 bases and J lost 7; bases outside the gene matches: 4. The CDR3 runs to 15 residues. The germline gives CDR1 MNHEY, CDR2 SVGEGT. The CDR3 reads CASRGLAGAIGELFF. CDR3 sequence (DNA): TGTGCCAGCAGGGGACTAGCGGGAGCGATCGGGGAGCTGTTTTTT.

J is TRBJ2-5 and V is TRBV5-1, with 9 bases identical to TRBD2. The CDR3 totals 15 residues. J lost 4 bases, V lost 3 bases, and 7 bases had no gene match. Germline V gene lookup returns CDR1 SGHRS and CDR2 YFSETQ. This CDR3 reads CASSSTAGGRETQYF. DNA of the CDR3: TGCGCCAGCAGCTCGACAGCGGGGGGTAGAGAGACCCAGTACTTC.

This clonotype has just a few counts. The rearrangement joins TRBV11-2 to TRBJ2-3; 9 nucleotides line up with TRBD2. From germline, CDR1 is SGHAT and CDR2 FQNNGV. The CDR3 has 15 residues. Unmatched junction bases numbered 7, after V lost 4 bases and J lost 5 bases. The CDR3 bases are TGTGCCAGCAGCTCCGGGACTAGCTTGAGAGATACGCAGTATTTT. This encodes CASSSGTSLRDTQYF.

This clonotype was detected only a few times. The CDR3 protein is CASSQDSRGNTEAFF. The CDR3 DNA sequence: TGTGCCAGCAGCCAAGATTCCAGGGGCAACACTGAAGCTTTCTTT. The gene calls are TRBV3-1 and TRBJ1-1, with TRBD1 as a possible D gene (6 bases). Between the trimmed V and J ends, which lost 0 bases and 2 bases, there was a span of 10 bases. The V gene's germline CDR1 is LGHDT and CDR2 YNNKEL (reference sequence). The CDR3 contains 15 residues.

Many counts were recorded for this clonotype. J is TRBJ2-7 and V is TRBV28, with D possibly TRBD2 on 6 matching bases. The CDR3 length is 13 residues. Germline V gives CDR1 MDHEN, CDR2 SYDVKM. Trimming removed 7 bases at V and 4 bases at J, with 14 bases between. Written as DNA, the CDR3 is TGTGCCAGCATTAAATCGGGAGATTACGAGCAGTACTTC. Its protein product is CASIKSGDYEQYF.

This clonotype was seen more than once but under ten times. The chain recombines TRBV6-2 or TRBV6-3 with TRBJ1-6; no clear D gene. This CDR3 spans 14 amino acids. Between the trimmed V and J ends, which lost 0 bases and 5 bases, there was a span of 5 bases. Germline CDR1 is MNHEY and CDR2 is SVGEGT. CDR3 residues: CASSYSADNSPLHF. As DNA, the CDR3 is TGTGCCAGCAGTTACTCGGCAGATAATTCACCCCTCCACTTT.

This clonotype was picked up a small number of times. Since a much larger clone is just one base distant, this may be a read error. This chain connects TRBV7-2 to TRBJ2-5, with a tentative D call TRBD1 (6 bases). Trimming cost V 6 bases and J 2 bases, with 10 bases left between them. Germline-derived CDR1 and CDR2 are SGHTA and FQGNSA. This CDR3 is built from 13 residues. This chain's CDR3 is CASRSTGQETQYF. The DNA of the CDR3 is TGTGCCAGCAGATCCACAGGGCAAGAGACCCAGTACTTC.

This clonotype has at least ten counts. The CDR3 nucleotides read TGCAGTGCGCGGACTAGCGGGAGGATCACCGGGGAGCTGTTTTTT. Encoded protein: CSARTSGRITGELFF. The rearrangement links TRBV20-1 to TRBJ2-2, with TRBD2 matching 14 bases. The J segment lost 4 bases and the V segment lost 6 bases, leaving 4 bases of the junction unmatched. The CDR3 totals 15 residues. The germline gives CDR1 DFQATT, CDR2 SNEGSKA (reference sequence).

This clonotype was seen many times. The rearrangement links TRBV5-1 to TRBJ2-1; 8 bases match TRBD1. The CDR3 spans 16 residues. The junction had 11 bases not matched to a gene; V was cut back by 3 bases and J by 6 bases. Germline values: CDR1 SGHRS, CDR2 YFSETQ. The chain's CDR3 is CASSSIRNTGGNEQFF. The CDR3 coding sequence is TGCGCCAGCAGCTCGATCCGCAACACAGGGGGCAATGAGCAGTTCTTC. Supplemented by reference TRBV5-1 and TRBJ2-1, the full variable domain reads KAGVTQTPRYLIKTRGQQVTLSCSPISGHRSVSWYQQTPGQGLQFLFEYFSETQRNKGNFPGRFSGRQFSNSRSEMNVSTLELGDSALYLCASSSIRNTGGNEQFFGPGTRLTVL.